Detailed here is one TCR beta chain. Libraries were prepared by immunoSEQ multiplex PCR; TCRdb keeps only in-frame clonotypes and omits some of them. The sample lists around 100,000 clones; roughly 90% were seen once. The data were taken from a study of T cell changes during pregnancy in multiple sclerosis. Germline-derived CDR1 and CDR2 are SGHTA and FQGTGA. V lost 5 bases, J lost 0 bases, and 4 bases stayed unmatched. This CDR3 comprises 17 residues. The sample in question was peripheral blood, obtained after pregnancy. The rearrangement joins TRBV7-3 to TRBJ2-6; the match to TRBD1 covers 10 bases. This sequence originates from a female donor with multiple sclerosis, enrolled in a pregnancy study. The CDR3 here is CASSPGQGFSGANVLTF. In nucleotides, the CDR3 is TGTGCCAGCAGCCCGGGACAGGGGTTCTCTGGGGCCAACGTCCTGACTTTC. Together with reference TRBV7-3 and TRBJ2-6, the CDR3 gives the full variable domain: GAGVSQTPSNKVTEKGKYVELRCDPISGHTALYWYRQSLGQGPEFLIYFQGTGAADDSGLPNDRFFAVRPEGSVSTLKIQRTERGDSAVYLCASSPGQGFSGANVLTFGAGSRLTVL.